This T cell receptor (beta chain) was recorded in a study of OX40 agonist ivuxolimab in advanced cancers. Patients were ineligible given autoimmune disease history or systemic immunosuppression. Method: immunoSEQ multiplex PCR; TCRdb's copy keeps in-frame clones and lacks some. The profile shows 25,000 to 35,000 clones, about nine tenths of them singletons. The source material was CD4+ or CD8+ T cells sorted from blood, sampled in a trial of the OX40 agonist ivuxolimab. The receptor's source is an adult with an advanced solid tumor such as melanoma, head and neck, liver or kidney cancer.

The CDR3 protein is CASSLGVSTTDTQYF. The CDR3 region has the DNA TGTGCCAGCAGCCTCGGGGTTAGCACCACAGATACGCAGTATTTT. The chain couples TRBV7-9 to TRBJ2-3; tentatively, D is TRBD2 (5 bases). CDR3 length: 15 residues. Deletions cut 5 bases from V and 2 bases from J, with 14 bases between. The germline CDR1 and CDR2 sequences are SEHNR and FQNEAQ (reference sequence).